This entry lists 11 T cell receptor beta chains sequenced from one sample in a study of T cells after yellow fever vaccination. TCRdb re-called the 5' RACE reads through MiXCR, storing one row per CDR3 protein. The top ten hold more than 20% of the sample, which has roughly 330,000 distinct CDR3 sequences, 3% to 4.5% seen once. The sequencing used PBMCs, collected 5 days after the yellow fever booster vaccination. The source of these receptors is a man aged 18 to 30 who received the YFV17D yellow fever vaccine.

The chain has TRBV6-6 and TRBJ1-2; TRBD1 matches at 8 bases. The trim removed 4 bases at V and 2 bases at J, leaving 12 bases unmatched. This CDR3 spans 17 amino acids. Germline CDR1 MNHNY, CDR2 SVGAGI (reference sequence). The CDR3 loop is CASSLKLRGRLNYGYTF. The DNA for the CDR3 is TGTGCCAGCAGTTTAAAGCTCAGGGGGCGTCTAAACTATGGCTACACCTTC.

J is TRBJ1-2 and V is TRBV7-2, with TRBD1 matching over 11 bases. CDR1 is SGHTA, CDR2 FQGNSA, per germline. The CDR3 has 17 residues. V gave up 2 bases and J gave up 4 bases; unmatched junction bases: 9. The CDR3 loop is CASSLRTGGTSSYGYTF. CDR3 nucleotide sequence: TGTGCCAGCAGCTTACGGACAGGGGGCACTAGTAGCTATGGCTACACCTTC.

DNA of the CDR3: TGCGCCAGCAGCCAGGGGACTAGCGGGGGCACAGATACGCAGTATTTT. Protein: CASSQGTSGGTDTQYF. The rearrangement uses TRBV4-3 and TRBJ2-3, with TRBD2 matching over 13 bases. The CDR3 has 16 amino acids. Germline V gene data show CDR1 as LGHNA and CDR2 as YSLEER. V lost 3 bases to trimming and J lost 1 base; unmatched junction nucleotides: 1.

This clonotype was found many times. This sequence joins TRBV7-9 and TRBJ2-5; D is unresolved. The germline V gene encodes CDR1 SEHNR and CDR2 FQNEAQ (reference sequence). The CDR3 extends over 11 amino acids. Trimming shortened V by 4 bases and J by 3 bases, and 3 bases separated the two germline ends. CDR3 sequence reads: CASSSKETQYF. As DNA, the CDR3 is TGTGCCAGCAGCTCCAAAGAGACCCAGTACTTC.

This clonotype was observed many times. The gene calls are TRBV6-2 or TRBV6-3 and TRBJ2-5; the D gene is possibly TRBD2 (6 bases). V lost 11 bases, J lost 7 bases, and 20 bases lay in between. CDR1 is MNHEY, CDR2 SVGEGT, per germline. The CDR3 runs to 13 residues. The DNA of the CDR3 is TGTGCCTACGCGATGGAGGGCCGGGGGACCCAGTACTTC. Translated: CAYAMEGRGTQYF.

This clonotype was observed a handful of times. V and J are TRBV29-1 and TRBJ2-1; D unclear. Germline V gene data show CDR1 as SQVTM and CDR2 as ANQGSEA. Trimming removed 8 bases from V and 3 bases from J, with 14 bases in between. The CDR3 runs 13 residues. Here the CDR3 DNA reads TGCAGCAGCACCTGGTTCGGCTACAATGAGCAGTTCTTC. Translating gives CSSTWFGYNEQFF.

The chain uses TRBV18 and TRBJ1-2; no clear D gene. Germline CDR1 KGHSH, CDR2 LQKENI. This CDR3 comprises 14 residues. Trimming pared 5 bases from V and 0 bases from J, leaving 10 bases between. CDR3 protein: CASSTDGANYGYTF. CDR3 in DNA: TGTGCCAGCTCAACCGACGGAGCTAACTATGGCTACACCTTC.

CDR3 region: CSARRRRGWSNQPQHF. The DNA of the CDR3 is TGCAGTGCTAGACGGCGCAGGGGTTGGAGCAATCAGCCCCAGCATTTT. V usage is TRBV20-1 and J usage is TRBJ1-5; tentatively, D is TRBD1 (6 bases). Germline-derived CDR1 and CDR2 are DFQATT and SNEGSKA (reference sequence). Trimming left V 2 bases short and J 1 base short, with 15 bases between. This CDR3 comprises 16 residues.

In its sample, this clonotype was seen many times. The chain recombines TRBV7-9 with TRBJ2-3; TRBD1 is a possible D gene (6 bases). Germline CDR1 is SEHNR and CDR2 is FQNEAQ (reference sequence). The CDR3 covers 18 residues. V lost 1 base to trimming and J lost 2 bases, with 19 bases between them. CDR3 region: CASSLVRPTGLYTDTQYF. In nucleotides, the CDR3 is TGTGCCAGCAGCTTAGTTCGGCCGACAGGTCTTTACACAGATACGCAGTATTTT.

Ten or more counts support this clonotype. The CDR3 sequence is CASSLEVGDGTEAFF. The CDR3 nucleotides read TGCGCCAGCAGCTTGGAAGTAGGGGATGGCACTGAAGCTTTCTTT. The chain links TRBV5-1 to TRBJ1-1; D perhaps matches TRBD1 (5 bases). Looked up from germline, CDR1 is SGHRS and CDR2 is YFSETQ. V was clipped by 0 bases and J by 4 bases, with 13 bases between them. The CDR3 spans 15 residues.

This clonotype was found many times. The chain is built from TRBV4-1 and TRBJ2-5; 7 bases map to TRBD1. CDR1 and CDR2 (germline): MGHRA, YSYEKL. The V and J ends lost 6 bases and 4 bases, in that order; junction bases with no gene match: 2. CDR3 length: 12 residues. The DNA of the CDR3 is TGCGCCAGCAGGGGACAGTTAGAGACCCAGTACTTC. Encoded protein: CASRGQLETQYF.